A single sample is the source of the 2 T cell receptor beta chains below, sequenced in a study of T cells in Graves' hyperthyroidism and ophthalmopathy. Amplified TCR beta CDR3 regions derived from RNA transcripts. Using the HTBI primer set, a first-round RT-PCR was run on the TCR CDR3. TCRdb independently ran MiXCR on the multiplex PCR reads; one entry per CDR3 protein. The data contain around 300,000 distinct CDR3 sequences, approximately 20% of them seen just once; the ten biggest clones take up 50% to 75%. The material sequenced was blood. The receptors were sampled from a man aged 25-45 years with Graves' ophthalmopathy.

The chain links TRBV6-1 to TRBJ1-5, with D maybe TRBD1 (6 bases). The CDR3 length is 14 residues. V gave up 5 bases and J gave up 7 bases, with 15 bases separating them. Germline V gene lookup returns CDR1 MNHNS and CDR2 SASEGT. The CDR3 region has the DNA TGTGCCAGCAGTCCACGGGGGGGCAGCCAGCCCCAGCATTTT. This gives the protein CASSPRGGSQPQHF.

This clonotype was found many times. V gene TRBV11-2 combines with J gene TRBJ2-3, with D possibly TRBD2 on 5 matching bases. This CDR3 spans 14 amino acids. Per the germline V gene, CDR1 is SGHAT and CDR2 is FQNNGV. The V gene lost 6 bases and the J gene lost 2 bases, with 12 bases spanning the gap. CDR3 residues: CASSLGETTDTQYF. DNA for the CDR3: TGTGCCAGCAGTCTCGGGGAGACCACAGATACGCAGTATTTT.